This T cell receptor beta chain is drawn from a study of somatic mutations in cytotoxic T cells in rheumatoid arthritis. Study in general: No treatment had yet been given when patient blood (around 30 ml EDTA) was drawn, right after diagnosis. Notes on the study in general: For about an eighth of the roughly 60 patients, a single CD8+ clone accounted for more than 20% of CD8+ cells. Neither rheumatoid arthritis patients nor age-matched healthy controls had significantly different CD8+ T-cell clonality from the other group. Which antigens the expanded CD8+ clones targeted was unknown.

Data came from immunoSEQ multiplex PCR; TCRdb stores just in-frame clones and leaves some out. Of roughly 13,000 clones detected, roughly 82% appear once; the ten largest clones hold 29%. The germline V gene has CDR1 SEHNR and CDR2 FQNEAQ (reference sequence). The ends lost 3 bases at V and 6 bases at J; junction bases unmatched: 8. CDR3 length equals 15 residues. This clone appeared a single time. Its antigen is unidentified. The rearrangement joins TRBV7-9 to TRBJ2-1; the match to TRBD2 covers 7 bases. This TCR came from an adult with rheumatoid arthritis. The sequenced sample consisted of CD8+ T cells sorted from blood. CDR3 residues: CASSLPFGRGNEQFF. CDR3 nucleotides: TGTGCCAGCAGCTTGCCCTTTGGGAGGGGCAATGAGCAGTTCTTC.